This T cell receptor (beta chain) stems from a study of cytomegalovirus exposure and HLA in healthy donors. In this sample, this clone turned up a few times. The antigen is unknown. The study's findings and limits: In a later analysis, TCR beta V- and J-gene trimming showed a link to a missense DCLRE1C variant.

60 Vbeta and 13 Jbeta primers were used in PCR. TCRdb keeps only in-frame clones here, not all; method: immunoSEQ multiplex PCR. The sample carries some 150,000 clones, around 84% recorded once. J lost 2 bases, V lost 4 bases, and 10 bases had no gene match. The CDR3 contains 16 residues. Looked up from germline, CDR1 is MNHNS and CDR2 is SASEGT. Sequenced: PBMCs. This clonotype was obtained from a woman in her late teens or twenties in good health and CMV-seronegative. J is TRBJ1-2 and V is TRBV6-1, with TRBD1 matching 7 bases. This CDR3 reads CASSAVRDSANYGYTF. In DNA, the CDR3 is TGTGCCAGCAGTGCCGTCCGGGACAGCGCCAACTATGGCTACACCTTC.